This TCR beta chain appears in the sequencing data of a study of T cell repertoires in cytomegalovirus infection. For the study at large: Public signatures in TCR beta pointed to CMV infection and matching HLA type.

Germline V gene sequence: CDR1 DFQATT, CDR2 SNEGSKA (reference sequence). The V and J ends lost 4 bases and 6 bases respectively, with 5 bases between them. The CDR3 totals 10 residues. This clonotype was counted ten times or more. Its specificity is unknown. TCRdb independently ran MiXCR on the reads; one entry per CDR3 protein. The sample holds just under 300,000 distinct CDR3 sequences, 9.6% seen once. The study, taken as a whole, reports: Cumulated frequencies of public TCR beta families served to identify carriers of CMV plus the relevant HLA. Dominating the ex vivo response were TCR beta clonotypes that were CMV-specific and HLA-C-restricted.

The rearrangement links TRBV20-1 to TRBJ2-3; perhaps TRBD1 as D (5 bases). The sequenced sample consisted of PBMCs. This sequence was found in a human donor in good health (CMV status not recorded). Some clones in this sample may be carry-over from other donors' samples. The CDR3 loop is CSAKGDTQYF. Written as DNA, the CDR3 is TGCAGTGCTAAGGGGGATACGCAGTATTTT.